This TCR beta chain was obtained from a study of graft-versus-host responses after intestinal transplantation. About the research overall: Multivisceral, liver-intestinal, or isolated intestinal transplants were received by the recipients. Anti-thymocyte globulin induction, then tacrolimus and steroids for two to four years, went to all recipients. Study-wide points: Circulating GvH clones peaking coincided with falling HvG clones soon after transplant.

Details on this clone: What it recognizes is unknown.

V was trimmed by 3 bases and J by 0 bases, leaving 6 bases between them. The CDR3 runs 14 residues. Germline loops: CDR1 PRHDT, CDR2 FYEKMQ (reference sequence). The protocol was immunoSEQ multiplex PCR, while the TCRdb copy is restricted to in-frame clones and leaves out a portion. Here the sample spans 100,000 to 120,000 clones, 80% to 95% being singletons. The source is a human donor who received an intestinal transplant. Source: unstimulated CD8+ T cells sorted from spleen or lymph node cells, taken before intestinal transplant. V gene TRBV13 combines with J gene TRBJ2-1; D gene unclear. The CDR3 reads CASSFGSSYNEQFF. CDR3 bases: TGTGCCAGCAGCTTTGGCAGCTCCTACAATGAGCAGTTCTTC.